The rows below give T cell receptor beta chains drawn from one sample of a study of blood T cell repertoires in COVID-19. Using immunoSEQ multiplex PCR, the repertoire was profiled, and TCRdb retains in-frame clones only, with some absent. The sample has 150,000 to 200,000 clones, roughly 90% seen once. Sequenced input: peripheral blood. The receptors shown here come from a man aged 35 to 55 with acute or convalescent COVID-19. The CDR3 runs from the conserved cysteine through the conserved F or W. The D gene is left open where the match is weak. The size field is filled for only some rows; it gives once, few, many or a size class.

v_call	clone_size	d_call	j_call	cdr3_aa	cdr3_nt
TRBV6-6	.	.	TRBJ1-1	CASTLLEGEAFF	TGTGCCAGCACCCTCCTCGAGGGTGAAGCTTTCTTT
TRBV5-1	.	.	TRBJ2-2	CASSLADTGELFF	TGCGCCAGCAGCTTGGCAGACACCGGGGAGCTGTTTTTT
TRBV7-2	.	.	TRBJ2-3	CASSQTSDTQYF	TGTGCCAGCAGCCAAACTTCGGATACGCAGTATTTT
TRBV28	.	TRBD1	TRBJ1-4	CASSSATGTYEKLFF	TGTGCCAGCAGTTCCGCGACAGGGACGTACGAAAAACTGTTTTTT
TRBV7-2	.	.	TRBJ2-7	CASSNLMGREQYF	TGTGCCAGCAGCAACCTAATGGGGCGCGAGCAGTACTTC
TRBV28	.	.	TRBJ1-2	CASSSPLGREGGYTF	TGTGCCAGCAGTTCCCCCCTGGGGAGGGAGGGTGGCTACACCTTC
TRBV7-9	.	.	TRBJ1-1	CASSLRTEAFF	TGTGCCAGCAGCTTGAGGACTGAAGCTTTCTTT
TRBV20-1	.	TRBD2	TRBJ2-3	CSARGLAGAGGDTQYF	TGCAGTGCTCGTGGACTAGCGGGGGCTGGGGGAGATACGCAGTATTTT
TRBV19	.	.	TRBJ2-3	CASSIGQVGTDTQYF	TGTGCCAGTAGTATAGGGCAGGTTGGTACAGATACGCAGTATTTT
TRBV11-2	.	TRBD2	TRBJ2-1	CASSFPGLAVNEQFF	TGTGCCAGCAGCTTTCCGGGACTAGCGGTGAATGAGCAGTTCTTC
TRBV7-9	.	.	TRBJ1-1	CASSFGDISTEAFF	TGTGCCAGCAGCTTCGGGGACATCTCCACTGAAGCTTTCTTT
TRBV3-1/TRBV3-2	.	TRBD2	TRBJ2-2	CASSQDRSSLSGGAASTGELFF	TGTGCCAGCAGCCAAGATCGGAGCTCTTTGAGCGGGGGGGCGGCTAGCACCGGGGAGCTGTTTTTT
TRBV6-5	few	.	TRBJ1-1	CASSYGGETKAFF	TGTGCCAGCAGTTATGGGGGGGAGACAAAAGCTTTCTTT
TRBV5-6	.	TRBD2	TRBJ2-7	CASRPSGFDEQYF	TGTGCCAGCAGGCCTAGCGGGTTCGACGAGCAGTACTTC
TRBV5-6	.	TRBD2	TRBJ2-1	CASSWPRSGSYNEQFF	TGTGCCAGCAGCTGGCCGCGTAGCGGGAGTTACAATGAGCAGTTCTTC
TRBV30	.	.	TRBJ1-2	CAWKKGATF	TGTGCCTGGAAAAAGGGAGCGACCTTC
TRBV12-3/TRBV12-4	.	.	TRBJ1-1	CASSTGITEAFF	TGTGCCAGCAGTACAGGGATCACTGAAGCTTTCTTT
TRBV4-1	once	TRBD2	TRBJ2-3	CASSQGLAGGLDLTDTQYF	TGCGCCAGCAGCCAAGGACTAGCGGGGGGGCTAGACCTCACAGATACGCAGTATTTT
TRBV11-2	.	TRBD2	TRBJ2-1	CASSHGLAEQFF	TGTGCCAGCAGCCATGGACTAGCGGAGCAGTTCTTC
TRBV30	.	TRBD1	TRBJ1-2	CAWRGPGDRGYGYTF	TGTGCCTGGAGAGGACCCGGGGACAGGGGATATGGCTACACCTTC
TRBV30	.	TRBD2	TRBJ2-1	CAWSVLAGGPNNEQFF	TGTGCCTGGAGTGTACTAGCGGGGGGACCCAACAATGAGCAGTTCTTC
TRBV14	.	.	TRBJ2-4	CASSQDGSAAKNIQYF	TGTGCCAGCAGCCAAGATGGGAGCGCAGCCAAAAACATTCAGTACTTC
TRBV19	.	TRBD1	TRBJ1-5	CASSRSRDRGWPNQPQHF	TGTGCCAGTAGCCGGTCCCGGGACAGGGGATGGCCCAATCAGCCCCAGCATTTT
TRBV24-1	few	TRBD1	TRBJ2-5	CATKGQGAKEETQYF	TGTGCCACCAAAGGACAGGGGGCGAAGGAAGAGACCCAGTACTTC
TRBV5-4	.	.	TRBJ1-1	CASSLDREGTEAFF	TGTGCCAGCAGCTTGGATCGGGAGGGGACTGAAGCTTTCTTT
TRBV28	.	.	TRBJ1-1	CASSFRGNLQRSAFF	TGTGCCAGCAGTTTTAGAGGGAATCTCCAGCGGTCAGCTTTCTTT
TRBV25-1	.	.	TRBJ2-1	CASSEETINEQFF	TGTGCCAGCAGTGAAGAGACAATCAATGAGCAGTTCTTC
TRBV10-3	.	.	TRBJ1-5	CAISEANQPQHF	TGTGCCATCAGTGAGGCGAATCAGCCCCAGCATTTT
TRBV15	.	.	TRBJ1-3	CATSREVTAGNTIYF	TGTGCCACCAGCAGAGAAGTGACAGCCGGAAACACCATATATTTT
TRBV10-3	.	TRBD1	TRBJ2-7	CAISVGTGLSYEQYF	TGTGCCATCAGTGTGGGGACAGGATTATCCTACGAGCAGTACTTC
TRBV6-4	.	TRBD1	TRBJ1-1	CASRTTGDTEAFF	TGTGCCAGCAGAACGACAGGGGACACTGAAGCTTTCTTT
TRBV30	.	.	TRBJ1-1	CAWSTGWNTEAFF	TGTGCCTGGAGTACAGGTTGGAACACTGAAGCTTTCTTT
TRBV4-3	.	.	TRBJ1-6	CASSHTTAATLHF	TGCGCCAGCAGCCACACGACGGCGGCGACCCTCCACTTT
TRBV6-2/TRBV6-3	.	TRBD1	TRBJ1-1	CASSLGGQGLNTEAFF	TGTGCCAGCAGTCTTGGGGGACAGGGCCTGAACACTGAAGCTTTCTTT
TRBV11-2	.	.	TRBJ1-2	CASSPRLRNYGYTF	TGTGCCAGCAGCCCGCGCCTGAGGAACTATGGCTACACCTTC
TRBV5-1	.	TRBD2	TRBJ2-3	CASSLDPSGVTDTQYF	TGCGCCAGCAGCTTGGATCCTAGCGGGGTCACAGATACGCAGTATTTT
TRBV19	.	.	TRBJ1-4	CASSIIGGEKLFF	TGTGCCAGTAGTATAATAGGAGGTGAAAAACTGTTTTTT
TRBV2	.	.	TRBJ1-2	CASSVTPLSNYGYTF	TGTGCCAGCAGTGTAACACCACTATCTAACTATGGCTACACCTTC
TRBV7-9	.	.	TRBJ1-4	CASSFNRATNEKLFF	TGTGCCAGCAGCTTTAACAGGGCAACTAATGAAAAACTGTTTTTT
TRBV5-6	.	.	TRBJ2-1	CASSFYLVDEQFF	TGTGCCAGCAGCTTTTATCTAGTGGATGAGCAGTTCTTC
TRBV7-9	.	TRBD1	TRBJ1-1	CASSLPTDRVNTEAFF	TGTGCCAGCAGCTTACCCACTGACAGGGTGAACACTGAAGCTTTCTTT
TRBV5-6	.	.	TRBJ1-2	CASSFGTGGYTF	TGTGCCAGCAGCTTTGGGACTGGTGGCTACACCTTC
TRBV6-5	.	.	TRBJ1-4	CASNVQGTNEKLFF	TGTGCCAGCAACGTACAGGGCACTAATGAAAAACTGTTTTTT
TRBV30	.	TRBD1	TRBJ1-1	CAWSDPGQGEGEAFF	TGTGCCTGGAGTGACCCGGGACAGGGAGAAGGGGAAGCTTTCTTT
TRBV28	.	.	TRBJ1-4	CASSRTGATNEKLFF	TGTGCCAGCAGTCGAACAGGTGCAACTAATGAAAAACTGTTTTTT
TRBV5-4	.	.	TRBJ2-7	CASSQDSTRSYEQYF	TGTGCCAGCAGCCAGGACAGCACAAGATCCTACGAGCAGTACTTC
TRBV4-1	.	TRBD1	TRBJ2-3	CASSQRTGGADTQYF	TGCGCCAGCAGCCAAAGGACAGGCGGAGCAGATACGCAGTATTTT
TRBV9	.	.	TRBJ1-1	CASSVHMNTEAFF	TGTGCCAGCAGCGTACACATGAACACTGAAGCTTTCTTT
TRBV29-1	.	.	TRBJ2-5	CSATSGLGTQYF	TGCAGCGCGACTTCGGGACTCGGGACCCAGTACTTC
TRBV5-5	once	TRBD1	TRBJ2-7	CASSLGVDRGLPWGEQYF	TGTGCCAGCAGCTTGGGAGTGGACAGGGGGCTCCCCTGGGGCGAGCAGTACTTC